This T cell receptor (beta chain) was captured in a study of brain T cells in children with intractable seizures. Regarding the study as a whole: Only CDR3 sequence similarity suggested viral specificity, without known HCMV serostatus.

The sequenced cases were selected for having the highest brain T cell transcript signatures. For this clone: Its antigen is undetermined.

The repertoire was sequenced with immunoSEQ multiplex PCR; TCRdb's copy has only in-frame clones and lacks some. This sample has about 64,000 clones, with 90% to 96% found just once. Germline CDR1 MGHRA, CDR2 YSYEKL. This CDR3 has 16 residues. With 0 bases removed from V and 6 bases from J, the gap between germline ends came to 15 bases. The receptor was isolated from a boy younger than two with focal cortical dysplasia and intractable seizures. The input for sequencing was peripheral blood, taken at surgery. V is TRBV4-1 and J is TRBJ2-1; D is undetermined. The CDR3 sequence is CASSQDHSGWGNEQFF. The CDR3 bases are TGCGCCAGCAGCCAAGACCATTCTGGATGGGGCAATGAGCAGTTCTTC.